These 20 T cell receptor beta chains were sequenced from one sample in a study of T cell therapy after organ transplantation. Antigens for these TCRs are unknown. TCRdb's table, derived via immunoSEQ multiplex PCR, lists solely in-frame clones and lacks some. The sample lists about 48,000 clones; roughly 93% were seen once. This specimen was CD8+ T cells from blood, taken before autologous CMV-specific T cell therapy. The receptors originated from a human patient who had received a solid organ transplant and had CMV disease.

This clone was picked up a small number of times. V is TRBV6-1 and J is TRBJ1-1; maybe TRBD1 (6 bases). This CDR3 has 11 amino acids. Germline CDR1 MNHNS, CDR2 SASEGT. V shed 6 bases and J shed 5 bases, with 7 bases lying between them. The CDR3 here is CASRGGTEAFF. CDR3 nucleotides: TGTGCCAGCAGAGGGGGAACTGAAGCTTTCTTT.

This chain links TRBV6-5 with TRBJ1-1; D is uncertain. Germline V gives CDR1 MNHEY, CDR2 SVGAGI. The CDR3 length is 14 residues. Trimming pared 3 bases from V and 2 bases from J, leaving 10 bases between. The CDR3 coding sequence is TGTGCCAGCAGTTATAGCATCCGCAACACTGAAGCTTTCTTT. Its protein is CASSYSIRNTEAFF.

This chain joins TRBV7-2 and TRBJ2-7, with D unclear. CDR1 and CDR2 (germline): SGHTA, FQGNSA. The CDR3 has 12 amino acids. The V end lost 1 base, the J end lost 2 bases, and 3 bases lay between the germline ends. CDR3: CASSLVPYEQYF. In nucleotides, the CDR3 is TGTGCCAGCAGCTTAGTCCCCTACGAGCAGTACTTC.

The count of this clone is one. Here the CDR3 reads CSVVTGANVLTF. In nucleotides, the CDR3 is TGCAGCGTCGTGACTGGGGCCAACGTCCTGACTTTC. V usage is TRBV29-1 and J usage is TRBJ2-6; D remains unclear. This CDR3 has 12 amino acids. The V gene lost 6 bases and the J gene lost 2 bases, with 5 bases spanning the gap. Germline-derived CDR1 and CDR2 are SQVTM and ANQGSEA.

This clone is a singleton in its sample. The chain joins TRBV19 to TRBJ2-3, with no clear D. This CDR3 comprises 13 residues. Germline V lookup: CDR1 LNHDA, CDR2 SQIVND (reference sequence). V gave up 8 bases and J gave up 4 bases, with 13 bases separating them. The CDR3 sequence: CASSDLPPDTQYF. Written as DNA, the CDR3 is TGTGCCAGTTCAGATCTCCCGCCAGATACGCAGTATTTT.

The CDR3 DNA reads TGTGCCAGCAGTGCGGGACAGCTTAGCAATCAGCCCCAGCATTTT. Residues: CASSAGQLSNQPQHF. The V gene is TRBV2, the J gene TRBJ1-5; 7 bases are shared with TRBD1. Germline V gene lookup returns CDR1 SNHLY and CDR2 FYNNEI. The CDR3 length is 15 residues. With V trimmed by 4 bases and J by 0 bases, 3 bases remained unmatched.

The CDR3, as DNA: TGCGCCAGCAGCTACCACGAGACAGTTAGCTCCTACGAGCAGTACTTC. This gives the protein CASSYHETVSSYEQYF. This rearrangement joins TRBV4-1 to TRBJ2-7; tentatively, D is TRBD1 (5 bases). CDR3 length: 16 amino acids. V lost 5 bases and J lost 0, with 17 bases in between. CDR1 is MGHRA and CDR2 is YSYEKL in the germline V gene.

V usage is TRBV6-5 and J usage is TRBJ2-3; 7 positions agree with TRBD2. V shed 1 base and J 2 bases; nucleotides not matched to a gene: 6. Per the germline V gene, CDR1 is MNHEY and CDR2 is SVGAGI. The CDR3 is made up of 16 amino acids. The CDR3 region is CASSYLASGHTDTQYF. CDR3 nucleotide sequence: TGTGCCAGCAGTTACTTGGCTAGCGGACACACAGATACGCAGTATTTT.

The genes are TRBV4-3 and TRBJ2-5; the D is unclear. The J call may not be correct, given that the DNA end is closer to TRBJ2-7. The germline V gene has CDR1 LGHNA and CDR2 YSLEER. The CDR3 is 13 residues long. Here the CDR3 reads CASSQEPGREQYF. The CDR3 nucleotides are TGCGCCAGCAGCCAAGAGCCAGGTCGCGAGCAGTACTTC.

The rearrangement links TRBV30 to TRBJ2-3, with D possibly matching TRBD2 (7 bases). The CDR3 runs 13 residues. Germline V gene lookup returns CDR1 GTSNPN and CDR2 SVGIG (reference sequence). Trimming removed 2 bases at V and 4 bases at J, with 10 bases between. The CDR3: CAWSKGGADTQYF. CDR3 coding DNA: TGTGCCTGGAGTAAGGGGGGGGCAGATACGCAGTATTTT.

A few counts support this clone. The chain uses TRBV6-1 and TRBJ1-1, with a tentative D call TRBD1 (6 bases). Germline V CDR1 and CDR2: MNHNS, SASEGT. V was clipped by 3 bases and J by 9 bases, with 14 bases between them. The CDR3 has 13 amino acids. The CDR3 DNA reads as TGTGCCAGCAGTGAGGGAGAGCGGGGGCAAGCTTTCTTT. Protein: CASSEGERGQAFF.

The CDR3 coding sequence is TGTGCCAGCAGCTTGGGGACCAACTACGAGCAGTACTTC. Its translation is CASSLGTNYEQYF. The V and J genes are TRBV5-6 and TRBJ2-7; D remains ambiguous. Trimming pared 0 bases from V and 3 bases from J, leaving 7 bases between. The germline V gene encodes CDR1 SGHDT and CDR2 YYEEEE. CDR3 length: 13 residues.

This rearrangement joins TRBV19 to TRBJ1-1, with 9 bases that match TRBD1. The CDR3 runs 13 residues. The trim removed 10 bases at V and 1 base at J, leaving 4 bases unmatched. Germline CDR1 LNHDA, CDR2 SQIVND (reference sequence). The chain's CDR3 is CATWDRENTEAFF. The CDR3 region has the DNA TGTGCCACGTGGGACAGGGAGAACACTGAAGCTTTCTTT.

This chain joins TRBV9 and TRBJ1-2; 9 positions match TRBD1. This CDR3 has 14 amino acids. J gave up 6 bases and V 4 bases, and 7 bases lay outside the gene matches. Germline CDR1 is SGDLS and CDR2 is YYNGEE. DNA for the CDR3: TGTGCCAGCAGCCCAGCCGGGACAGGGCATGGCTACACCTTC. This encodes CASSPAGTGHGYTF.

The V and J genes are TRBV14 and TRBJ2-7; D perhaps matches TRBD1 (5 bases). Per the germline V gene, CDR1 is SGHDN and CDR2 is FVKESK. This CDR3 has 15 amino acids. V was shortened by 1 base and J by 6 bases, with 16 bases between the two germline ends. This CDR3 reads CASSQVKGIGLEQYF. The CDR3 DNA reads as TGTGCCAGCAGCCAAGTGAAGGGGATAGGTCTCGAGCAGTACTTC.

The chain carries TRBV9 and TRBJ1-1; D is perhaps TRBD1 (6 bases). The CDR3 loop spans 14 amino acids. V lost 0 bases and J 4 bases, leaving 10 bases between the germline ends. Looked up from germline, CDR1 is SGDLS and CDR2 is YYNGEE. The CDR3 is CASSVVEGGTEAFF. Written as DNA, the CDR3 is TGTGCCAGCAGCGTAGTTGAGGGGGGCACTGAAGCTTTCTTT.

The chain combines TRBV30 with TRBJ2-7; TRBD2 aligns across 9 bases. CDR3 length: 13 residues. Germline values: CDR1 GTSNPN, CDR2 SVGIG (reference sequence). J lost 12 bases, V lost 5 bases, and 14 bases had no gene match. The CDR3 protein is CAWEPTSGSFSYF. In DNA, the CDR3 is TGTGCCTGGGAGCCGACTAGCGGCTCTTTTTCGTACTTC.

A single count supports this clone. The V and J genes are TRBV5-6 and TRBJ2-1; the match to TRBD1 covers 7 bases. V was clipped by 1 base and J by 9 bases; unmatched bases: 4. The CDR3 runs 13 residues. CDR1 SGHDT and CDR2 YYEEEE come from the germline V gene. CDR3 coding DNA: TGTGCCAGCAGCTTGTGGCAGGGGGTTGAGCAGTTCTTC. Its translation: CASSLWQGVEQFF.

This clone was recorded once. This rearrangement joins TRBV12-5 to TRBJ2-3, with 8 bases matching TRBD2. V trimming: 1 base; J trimming: 3 bases; junction bases outside the gene matches: 3. This CDR3 has 15 residues. Germline CDR1 LGHNT, CDR2 FRNRAP. This CDR3 reads CASGLGTSTTDTQYF. Written as DNA, the CDR3 is TGTGCTAGTGGTTTGGGGACTAGCACGACAGATACGCAGTATTTT.

The chain uses TRBV11-2 and TRBJ1-4; 7 bases map to TRBD1. Germline V gene lookup returns CDR1 SGHAT and CDR2 FQNNGV. This CDR3 is built from 15 residues. The junction had 5 bases not matched to a gene; V was cut back by 4 bases and J by 3 bases. CDR3 region: CASSSLQGANEKLFF. DNA for the CDR3: TGTGCCAGCAGCTCCCTCCAGGGGGCTAATGAAAAACTGTTTTTT. Looking up the rest from reference TRBV11-2 and TRBJ1-4 gives the full variable domain: EAGVAQSPRYKIIEKRQSVAFWCNPISGHATLYWYQQILGQGPKLLIQFQNNGVVDDSQLPKDRFSAERLKGVDSTLKIQPAKLEDSAVYLCASSSLQGANEKLFFGSGTQLSVL.